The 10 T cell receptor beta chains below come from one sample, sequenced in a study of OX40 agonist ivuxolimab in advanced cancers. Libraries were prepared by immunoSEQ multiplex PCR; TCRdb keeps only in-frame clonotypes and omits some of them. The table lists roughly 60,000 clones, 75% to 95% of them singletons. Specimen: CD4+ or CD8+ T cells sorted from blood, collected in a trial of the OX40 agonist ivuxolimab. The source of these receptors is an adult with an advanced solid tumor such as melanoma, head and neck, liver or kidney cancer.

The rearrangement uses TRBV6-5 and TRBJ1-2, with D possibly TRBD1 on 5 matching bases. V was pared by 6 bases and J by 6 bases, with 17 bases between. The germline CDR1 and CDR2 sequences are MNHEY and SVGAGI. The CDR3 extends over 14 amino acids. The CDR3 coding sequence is TGTGCCAGCAGCCAGCAGGGTGGTAAACATGGCTACACCTTC. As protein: CASSQQGGKHGYTF.

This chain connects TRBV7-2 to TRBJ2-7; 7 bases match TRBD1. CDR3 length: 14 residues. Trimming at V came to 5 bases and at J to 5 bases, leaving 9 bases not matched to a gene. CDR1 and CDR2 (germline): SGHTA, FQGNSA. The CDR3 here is CASSVRDRYHEQYF. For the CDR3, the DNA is TGTGCCAGCAGCGTCCGGGACAGATACCACGAGCAGTACTTC. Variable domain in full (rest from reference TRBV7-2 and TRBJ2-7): GAGVSQSPSNKVTEKGKDVELRCDPISGHTALYWYRQSLGQGLEFLIYFQGNSAPDKSGLPSDRFSAERTGGSVSTLTIQRTQQEDSAVYLCASSVRDRYHEQYFGPGTRLTVT.

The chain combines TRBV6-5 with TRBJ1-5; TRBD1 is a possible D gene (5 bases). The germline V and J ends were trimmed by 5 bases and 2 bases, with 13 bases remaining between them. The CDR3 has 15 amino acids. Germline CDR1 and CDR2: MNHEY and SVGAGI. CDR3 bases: TGTGCCAGCAGTCTACGGGGGTCGGGCAATCAGCCCCAGCATTTT. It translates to CASSLRGSGNQPQHF.

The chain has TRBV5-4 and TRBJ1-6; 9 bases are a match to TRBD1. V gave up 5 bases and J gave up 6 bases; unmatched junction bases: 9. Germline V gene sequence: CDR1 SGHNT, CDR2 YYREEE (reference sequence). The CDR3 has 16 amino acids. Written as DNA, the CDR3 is TGTGCCAGCAGACGGAATTCACAGGGGGCTAATTCACCCCTCCACTTT. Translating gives CASRRNSQGANSPLHF.

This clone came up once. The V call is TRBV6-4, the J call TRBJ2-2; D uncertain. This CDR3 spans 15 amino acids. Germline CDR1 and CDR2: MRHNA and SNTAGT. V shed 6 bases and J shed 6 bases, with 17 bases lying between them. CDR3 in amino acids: CASSADGPASGELFF. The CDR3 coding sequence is TGTGCCAGCAGCGCCGACGGGCCAGCTTCCGGGGAGCTGTTTTTT.

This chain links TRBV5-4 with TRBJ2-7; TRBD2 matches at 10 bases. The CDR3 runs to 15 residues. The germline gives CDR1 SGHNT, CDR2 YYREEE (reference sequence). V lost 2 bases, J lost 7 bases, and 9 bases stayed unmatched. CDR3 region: CASSFDSSGRGEQYF. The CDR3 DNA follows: TGTGCCAGCAGCTTCGATTCTAGCGGGAGAGGGGAGCAGTACTTC.

The CDR3 region is CASSPLGTAANSPLHF. Here the CDR3 DNA reads TGCGCCAGCAGCCCCCTCGGGACAGCTGCTAATTCACCCCTCCACTTT. This chain connects TRBV4-1 to TRBJ1-6; TRBD1 matches at 7 bases. Germline V gives CDR1 MGHRA, CDR2 YSYEKL. Trimming at V came to 4 bases and at J to 6 bases, leaving 9 bases not matched to a gene. The CDR3 runs 16 residues.

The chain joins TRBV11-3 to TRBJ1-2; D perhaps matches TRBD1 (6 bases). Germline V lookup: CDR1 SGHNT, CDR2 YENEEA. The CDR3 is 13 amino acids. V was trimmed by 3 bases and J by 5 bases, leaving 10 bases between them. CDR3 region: CASSLGTSYGYTF. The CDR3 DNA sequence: TGTGCCAGCAGCTTGGGGACAAGTTATGGCTACACCTTC. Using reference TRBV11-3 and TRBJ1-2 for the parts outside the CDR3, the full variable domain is EAGVVQSPRYKIIEKKQPVAFWCNPISGHNTLYWYLQNLGQGPELLIRYENEEAVDDSQLPKDRFSAERLKGVDSTLKIQPAELGDSAVYLCASSLGTSYGYTFGSGTRLTVV.

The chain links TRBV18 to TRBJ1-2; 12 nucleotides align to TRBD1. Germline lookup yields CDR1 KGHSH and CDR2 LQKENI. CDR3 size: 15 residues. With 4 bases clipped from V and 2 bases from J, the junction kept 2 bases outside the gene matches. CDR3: CASSRDRGQNYGYTF. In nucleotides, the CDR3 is TGTGCCAGCTCACGGGACAGGGGGCAGAACTATGGCTACACCTTC.

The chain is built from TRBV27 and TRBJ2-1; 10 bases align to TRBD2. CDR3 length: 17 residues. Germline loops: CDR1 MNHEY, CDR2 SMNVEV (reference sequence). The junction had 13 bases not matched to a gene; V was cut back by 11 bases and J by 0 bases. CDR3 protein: CAGPKGLAGVSYNEQFF. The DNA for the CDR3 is TGTGCCGGCCCGAAGGGGCTAGCGGGAGTCTCCTACAATGAGCAGTTCTTC.